The 30 T cell receptor beta chains in this list originate from one sample, sequenced in a study of TIL therapy for anti-PD-1-resistant metastatic lung cancer. The time point: pre-treatment sample, taken before nivolumab and TIL therapy. The libraries were made with immunoSEQ v3. Data came from immunoSEQ multiplex PCR; TCRdb stores just in-frame clones and leaves some out. Counted here are 45,000 to 75,000 clones, 69% occurring once; the ten biggest clones make up roughly 6.6%. The sequencing here drew on blood, taken at baseline. Receptor source: a person aged 25-85 years with non-small cell lung cancer.

This rearrangement joins TRBV19 to TRBJ1-3; D gene uncertain. Germline V gives CDR1 LNHDA, CDR2 SQIVND (reference sequence). This CDR3 comprises 17 residues. Trimming took 2 bases from V and 1 from J, leaving 15 bases between them. The CDR3 here is CASSIIWHTASGNTIYF. CDR3 DNA: TGTGCCAGTAGTATAATTTGGCACACCGCTTCTGGAAACACCATATATTTT. The variable domain in full, completed from reference TRBV19 and TRBJ1-3, reads DGGITQSPKYLFRKEGQNVTLSCEQNLNHDAMYWYRQDPGQGLRLIYYSQIVNDFQKGDIAEGYSVSREKKESFPLTVTSAQKNPTAFYLCASSIIWHTASGNTIYFGEGSWLTVV.

The J gene is TRBJ2-3, the V gene TRBV15, with TRBD1 identical over 8 bases. CDR1 and CDR2 (germline): LNHNV, YYDKDF (reference sequence). V shed 1 base, J shed 0 bases, and the junction held 3 bases outside the gene matches. This CDR3 is built from 16 residues. CDR3 nucleotides: TGTGCCACCAGCAGAGGGGGGACAGGAAGCACAGATACGCAGTATTTT. Encoded protein: CATSRGGTGSTDTQYF.

This clone was seen a few times. The chain links TRBV18 to TRBJ2-1; D remains ambiguous. This CDR3 has 14 amino acids. In germline, CDR1 is KGHSH, CDR2 LQKENI. The V and J ends lost 2 bases and 1 base respectively, with 6 bases between them. CDR3 DNA: TGTGCCAGCTCACCAACCAGATCCTACAATGAGCAGTTCTTC. It specifies CASSPTRSYNEQFF.

J is TRBJ1-2 and V is TRBV5-1; TRBD1 agrees at 7 bases. Germline V CDR1 and CDR2: SGHRS, YFSETQ. The CDR3 runs to 16 residues. J gave up 4 bases and V 1 base, and 10 bases lay outside the gene matches. The CDR3: CASSLIGGAGVYGYTF. CDR3 sequence (DNA): TGCGCCAGCAGCTTGATAGGGGGCGCCGGGGTCTATGGCTACACCTTC.

This chain connects TRBV13 to TRBJ2-1; D is ambiguous. The germline V gene encodes CDR1 PRHDT and CDR2 FYEKMQ (reference sequence). CDR3 size: 14 residues. Trimming stripped 4 bases from V and 2 bases from J, with 9 bases between. In nucleotides, the CDR3 is TGTGCCAGCAGCTACCGTTTGGCCTACAATGAGCAGTTCTTC. Translated, it gives CASSYRLAYNEQFF.

The rearrangement joins TRBV11-3 to TRBJ1-2, with D maybe TRBD1 (5 bases). The CDR3 covers 13 residues. CDR1 is SGHNT and CDR2 is YENEEA in the germline V gene. The V end lost 4 bases, the J end lost 3 bases, and 9 bases lay between the germline ends. Written as DNA, the CDR3 is TGTGCCAGCAGCTCCGACAGATACTATGGCTACACCTTC. Translation gives CASSSDRYYGYTF. Variable domain in full (rest from reference TRBV11-3 and TRBJ1-2): EAGVVQSPRYKIIEKKQPVAFWCNPISGHNTLYWYLQNLGQGPELLIRYENEEAVDDSQLPKDRFSAERLKGVDSTLKIQPAELGDSAVYLCASSSDRYYGYTFGSGTRLTVV.

The chain is built from TRBV19 and TRBJ1-1; tentative D call: TRBD1 (6 bases). V lost 7 bases to trimming and J lost 3 bases, with 12 bases between them. The CDR3 loop spans 13 amino acids. Germline CDR1 reads LNHDA; CDR2 reads SQIVND (reference sequence). The CDR3 bases are TGTGCCAGTATAGGGAGGGGGGACACTGAAGCTTTCTTT. Amino acid sequence: CASIGRGDTEAFF.

The rearrangement joins TRBV5-1 to TRBJ2-3; D is perhaps TRBD2 (5 bases). There are 17 residues in the CDR3. Trimming stripped 5 bases from V and 0 bases from J, with 19 bases between. Germline lookup yields CDR1 SGHRS and CDR2 YFSETQ. This CDR3 reads CASSATASRTSTDTQYF. The CDR3 DNA follows: TGCGCCAGCAGTGCTACGGCTAGCAGAACTAGCACAGATACGCAGTATTTT.

In DNA form, the CDR3 reads TGTGCCAGCAGCCCCCCTCGTCTAGCCCATTCCTACGAGCAGTACTTC. Protein sequence: CASSPPRLAHSYEQYF. The chain has TRBV5-6 and TRBJ2-7; possible D gene TRBD2, 5 bases. Germline V gene sequence: CDR1 SGHDT, CDR2 YYEEEE. The CDR3 covers 16 residues. Between the trimmed V and J ends, which lost 4 bases and 1 base, there was a span of 18 bases.

There are a few counts of this clone. This chain connects TRBV4-2 to TRBJ1-2; TRBD1 matches 7 bases. V shed 5 bases and J 4 bases; nucleotides not matched to a gene: 10. The V gene's germline CDR1 is LGHNA and CDR2 YNFKEQ. This CDR3 contains 15 residues. The CDR3 nucleotides are TGTGCCAGCAGCTCAAATTTAAACAGGGGCTATGGCTACACCTTC. Translation: CASSSNLNRGYGYTF.

V is TRBV6-6 and J is TRBJ1-5; possibly TRBD1 for D (6 bases). The CDR3 length is 13 residues. Germline V gene sequence: CDR1 MNHNY, CDR2 SVGAGI (reference sequence). Trimming cost V 2 bases and J 7 bases, with 9 bases left between them. CDR3 nucleotides: TGTGCCAGCAGTTACGCAGGGGTACAGCCCCAGCATTTT. It translates to CASSYAGVQPQHF.

This chain links TRBV6-1 with TRBJ1-2; 10 nucleotides agree with TRBD1. There are 18 residues in the CDR3. The V gene end was trimmed by 3 bases and the J gene end by 0 bases; junction bases not matched to a gene: 10. Germline CDR1 and CDR2: MNHNS and SASEGT. The CDR3 DNA is TGTGCCAGCAGTGATCGCAGGACAGGGGGTGAGGCTAACTATGGCTACACCTTC. Residues: CASSDRRTGGEANYGYTF.

There are a few counts of this clone. The chain combines TRBV30 with TRBJ1-2; possible D gene TRBD1, 6 bases. Germline V gene sequence: CDR1 GTSNPN, CDR2 SVGIG (reference sequence). The CDR3 consists of 19 residues. V shed 4 bases and J shed 2 bases, with 29 bases lying between them. CDR3 sequence (DNA): TGTGCCTGGAAAAGCTGGACAGAAGCCCAAGTCGAAAAAAACTATGGCTACACCTTC. Amino acids: CAWKSWTEAQVEKNYGYTF.

This sequence joins TRBV9 and TRBJ1-2, with a possible D match to TRBD1 (6 bases). The CDR3 is 16 residues long. Germline CDR1 reads SGDLS; CDR2 reads YYNGEE. V lost 5 bases, J lost 0 bases, and 17 bases lay in between. CDR3 loop: CASSATWTEANYGYTF. The CDR3 bases are TGTGCCAGCAGTGCCACTTGGACAGAAGCTAACTATGGCTACACCTTC. Combining the CDR3 with reference TRBV9 and TRBJ1-2 gives the whole variable domain DSGVTQTPKHLITATGQRVTLRCSPRSGDLSVYWYQQSLDQGLQFLIQYYNGEERAKGNILERFSAQQFPDLHSELNLSSLELGDSALYFCASSATWTEANYGYTFGSGTRLTVV.

V gene TRBV6-6 combines with J gene TRBJ2-5, with 11 nucleotides matching TRBD1. Losses at the gene ends were 6 bases for V and 5 bases for J; bases not matched to a gene: 5. The length of the CDR3 is 14 residues. The germline gives CDR1 MNHNY, CDR2 SVGAGI (reference sequence). The DNA of the CDR3 is TGTGCCAGCAGAGGACAGGGGGCGCAGGAGACCCAGTACTTC. Protein sequence: CASRGQGAQETQYF.

This clone has ten or more counts. The chain links TRBV28 to TRBJ1-2; TRBD1 agrees at 7 bases. The V gene end was trimmed by 2 bases and the J gene end by 4 bases; junction bases not matched to a gene: 7. CDR1 is MDHEN and CDR2 is SYDVKM in the germline V gene. CDR3 length equals 15 residues. The CDR3 is CASSLTGELGYGYTF. The CDR3 coding sequence is TGTGCCAGCAGTTTAACAGGGGAGTTGGGCTATGGCTACACCTTC.

V gene TRBV7-6 combines with J gene TRBJ1-3; D is uncertain. In germline, CDR1 is SGHVS, CDR2 FNYEAQ. The CDR3 has 13 residues. V lost 1 base, J lost 3 bases, and 4 bases lay in between. The CDR3 spells CASSLENGNTIYF. The CDR3 DNA reads TGTGCCAGCAGCTTAGAGAATGGAAACACCATATATTTT.

The rearrangement joins TRBV5-1 to TRBJ2-1; the match to TRBD2 covers 9 bases. The length of the CDR3 is 17 residues. The V segment lost 3 bases and the J segment 5 bases; nucleotides outside the gene matches: 12. Germline CDR1 SGHRS, CDR2 YFSETQ. The CDR3 loop is CASSSPGAGGLNNEQFF. CDR3 sequence (DNA): TGCGCCAGCAGCTCCCCGGGAGCGGGGGGCCTTAACAATGAGCAGTTCTTC.

The chain links TRBV5-1 to TRBJ2-3, with D tentatively TRBD2 (6 bases). The V gene's germline CDR1 is SGHRS and CDR2 YFSETQ. This CDR3 region has 16 residues. V shed 4 bases and J shed 2 bases, with 17 bases lying between them. This CDR3 is CASSLQPGLVTDTQYF. In DNA, the CDR3 is TGCGCCAGCAGCCTACAACCGGGACTTGTCACAGATACGCAGTATTTT.

This clone has just a few counts. This chain uses TRBV27 with TRBJ2-7; TRBD1 aligns across 9 bases. Per the germline V gene, CDR1 is MNHEY and CDR2 is SMNVEV (reference sequence). Trimming at V came to 2 bases and at J to 3 bases, leaving 8 bases not matched to a gene. The CDR3 is made up of 16 amino acids. The CDR3 region has the DNA TGTGCCAGCAGTTTAAGCCCGGACAGGGGCCGCTACGAGCAGTACTTC. Its protein is CASSLSPDRGRYEQYF.

This clone has ten or more counts. The rearrangement uses TRBV5-4 and TRBJ2-7; no firm D call. The CDR3 loop spans 14 amino acids. The V gene lost 3 bases and the J gene lost 2 bases, with 12 bases spanning the gap. The germline CDR1 and CDR2 sequences are SGHNT and YYREEE (reference sequence). The CDR3 DNA sequence: TGTGCCAGCAGCTCCTCGGAAACCACCTACGAGCAGTACTTC. Protein product: CASSSSETTYEQYF.

The rearrangement uses TRBV19 and TRBJ2-6; tentative D call: TRBD1 (6 bases). Trimming left V 7 bases short and J 2 bases short, with 6 bases between. CDR1 and CDR2 from the germline V gene are LNHDA and SQIVND (reference sequence). This CDR3 spans 13 amino acids. CDR3 DNA: TGTGCCAGTACAGGGGCTGGGGCCAACGTCCTGACTTTC. It codes for CASTGAGANVLTF.

The chain uses TRBV19 and TRBJ1-2; 7 bases align to TRBD1. The CDR3 is made up of 14 amino acids. J gave up 4 bases and V 6 bases, and 8 bases lay outside the gene matches. Germline CDR1 is LNHDA and CDR2 is SQIVND (reference sequence). The CDR3 DNA reads as TGTGCCAGTAGCACAGGGGTTTTTGGCTATGGCTACACCTTC. Protein sequence: CASSTGVFGYGYTF.

DNA for the CDR3: TGTGCCAGCAGCTGGGATAAGAGGAGCTCTGGAAACACCATATATTTT. Translation: CASSWDKRSSGNTIYF. V usage is TRBV11-1 and J usage is TRBJ1-3; D is ambiguous. CDR3 length equals 16 residues. V lost 4 bases and J 0 bases, leaving 13 bases between the germline ends. CDR1 and CDR2 (germline): SGHAT, FQDESV (reference sequence).

V gene TRBV6-1 combines with J gene TRBJ2-3, with 9 nucleotides matching TRBD2. The CDR3 is 18 amino acids. CDR1 and CDR2 from the germline V gene are MNHNS and SASEGT. Trimming at V came to 1 base and at J to 0 bases, leaving 8 bases not matched to a gene. CDR3: CASSEVSASGASTDTQYF. The CDR3 nucleotides are TGTGCCAGCAGTGAAGTTAGCGCTAGCGGGGCTAGCACAGATACGCAGTATTTT.

The gene calls are TRBV29-1 and TRBJ2-7; TRBD2 aligns across 10 bases. The length of the CDR3 is 13 residues. Germline loops: CDR1 SQVTM, CDR2 ANQGSEA. J gave up 3 bases and V 6 bases, and 5 bases lay outside the gene matches. The CDR3 spells CSVRGLASYEQYF. The DNA of the CDR3 is TGCAGCGTCAGGGGACTAGCGAGCTACGAGCAGTACTTC.

The chain uses TRBV5-1 and TRBJ1-1; a possible D gene is TRBD1 (5 bases). The V end was cut by 4 bases, the J end by 0 bases, with 19 bases between. The CDR3 runs 17 residues. From germline, CDR1 is SGHRS and CDR2 YFSETQ. The CDR3 DNA sequence: TGCGCCAGCAGCCGGGGGTCAGCGGGGGGGTTGAACACTGAAGCTTTCTTT. The encoded protein is CASSRGSAGGLNTEAFF.

J is TRBJ1-2 and V is TRBV6-5; 10 nucleotides align to TRBD1. Germline loops: CDR1 MNHEY, CDR2 SVGAGI. V shed 2 bases, J shed 8 bases, and the junction held 2 bases outside the gene matches. The CDR3 is made up of 13 amino acids. In DNA form, the CDR3 reads TGTGCCAGCAGTTACGACAGGGGGCTGGGCTACACCTTC. Translation gives CASSYDRGLGYTF.

V is TRBV28 and J is TRBJ1-5; no firm D call. The CDR3 extends over 16 amino acids. The germline V and J ends were trimmed by 5 bases and 3 bases, with 17 bases remaining between them. Germline assignment: CDR1 MDHEN and CDR2 SYDVKM. CDR3 protein: CASSGFGRSLNQPQHF. For the CDR3, the DNA is TGTGCCAGCAGTGGTTTTGGCAGAAGCCTCAATCAGCCCCAGCATTTT. Full variable domain (missing parts from reference TRBV28 and TRBJ1-5): DVKVTQSSRYLVKRTGEKVFLECVQDMDHENMFWYRQDPGLGLRLIYFSYDVKMKEKGDIPEGYSVSREKKERFSLILESASTNQTSMYLCASSGFGRSLNQPQHFGDGTRLSIL.

V is TRBV6-6 and J is TRBJ2-7; D remains ambiguous. The CDR3 covers 15 residues. With 2 bases removed from V and 3 bases from J, the gap between germline ends came to 14 bases. The germline gives CDR1 MNHNY, CDR2 SVGAGI (reference sequence). The CDR3 DNA is TGTGCCAGCAGTTACACGTTGGGGTACGGCTACGAGCAGTACTTC. The encoded protein is CASSYTLGYGYEQYF.